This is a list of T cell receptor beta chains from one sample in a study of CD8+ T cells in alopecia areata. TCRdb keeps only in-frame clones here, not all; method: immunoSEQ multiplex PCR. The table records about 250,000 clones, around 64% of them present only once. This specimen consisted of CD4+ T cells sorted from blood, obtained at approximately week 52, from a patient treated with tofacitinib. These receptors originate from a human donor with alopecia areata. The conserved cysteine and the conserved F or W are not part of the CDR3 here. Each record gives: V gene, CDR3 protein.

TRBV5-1 ASSLVGDYEQY
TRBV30 AWSVLQGNSPLH
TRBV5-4 AARGDLQETQY
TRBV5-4 ASSLGGDSQTETQY
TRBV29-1 SVERETQY
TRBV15 ATSSRQGAFYGYT
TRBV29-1 SVGRNSGGYNEQF
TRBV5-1 ASSLLSIGNQPQH
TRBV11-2 ASSFGSLREQY
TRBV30 AWSYTGTNTEAF
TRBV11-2 ASRRTGSRASTDTQY
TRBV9 ASSVGGINQPQH
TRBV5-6 ASSFFGPTSYEQY
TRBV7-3 ASSLSLGETQY
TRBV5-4 ASSLSDTQY
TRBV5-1 ASSVEDTQY
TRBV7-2 ASQRGLRTNEQF
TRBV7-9 ATSRTGGTDTQY
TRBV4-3 ASSQWQGNTEAF
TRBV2 ASSSESGGPNEQF